A selection of T cell receptor beta chains follows, all from one sample in a study of shared clonotypes between healthy human individuals. The table came from immunoSEQ multiplex PCR; TCRdb's copy has only in-frame clones and leaves some out. The table lists over a million clones, around 78% of them singletons. Sequencing input: memory CD4+ T cells from PBMCs. These TCRs come from a man aged 18 to 30 in good health. Some clones in this sample may be carry-over from other donors' samples. The CDR3 runs from the conserved cysteine through the conserved F or W. Each record gives: J gene, D gene, V gene, clone size, CDR3 DNA, CDR3 protein. A D gene is named only where the DNA matches it firmly. The size of a clone is reported for some rows only, either as once, few or many, or as a class for expanded clones.

TRBJ2-3,TRBD2,TRBV28,.,TGTGCCAGCAGTTTTCTAGCGGGAGGCCTAGGTAGCACAGATACGCAGTATTTT,CASSFLAGGLGSTDTQYF
TRBJ2-5,.,TRBV21-1,.,TGTGCCAGCAGCCTAGCGAAGACAGGGGGTCCAGAGACCCAGTACTTC,CASSLAKTGGPETQYF
TRBJ2-3,TRBD2,TRBV19,few,TGTGCCAGTAGTATGCGCCCTAGCGGGTTAGATACGCAGTATTTT,CASSMRPSGLDTQYF
TRBJ1-2,.,TRBV18,.,TGTGCCAGCTCACCACCCGCTAACTATGGCTACACCTTC,CASSPPANYGYTF
TRBJ2-7,TRBD1,TRBV5-1,.,TGCGCCAGCAGTCAAGACGGGACAGGGCTCTACGAGCAGTACTTC,CASSQDGTGLYEQYF
TRBJ2-7,.,TRBV5-4,.,TGTGCCAGCAGCTTGGCAGACTTCTACGAGCAGTACTTC,CASSLADFYEQYF
TRBJ1-1,.,TRBV5-4,.,TGTGCCAGCACCGTCCAGGGCGCTGAAGCTTTCTTT,CASTVQGAEAFF
TRBJ2-2,TRBD2,TRBV6-6,.,TGTGCCAGCAGTTACTCGGGGACTAAAAACACCGGGGAGCTGTTTTTT,CASSYSGTKNTGELFF
TRBJ2-5,.,TRBV27,once,TGTGCCAGCAGTGGCCCCGACCAAGAGACCCAGTACTTC,CASSGPDQETQYF
TRBJ2-7,.,TRBV5-1,.,TGCGCCAGCAGCTTTTTTTCCAGGGGGGATGAGCAGTACTTC,CASSFFSRGDEQYF
TRBJ1-1,TRBD1,TRBV7-6,.,TGTGCCAGCAGCTCACTCTGGGACAGACAAAACACTGAAGCTTTCTTT,CASSSLWDRQNTEAFF
TRBJ1-2,TRBD1,TRBV7-8,few,TGTGCCAGCAGCTTAAGGCAGGGGGCGGGCTATGGCTACACCTTC,CASSLRQGAGYGYTF
TRBJ1-5,.,TRBV5-4,.,TGTGCCAGCAGCTTCTCGGGGGATCAGCCCCAGCATTTT,CASSFSGDQPQHF
TRBJ2-2,.,TRBV10-2,few,TGCGCCAGCGCAACAGGGCGGGATAGAACCGGGGAGCTGTTTTTT,CASATGRDRTGELFF
TRBJ2-1,TRBD2,TRBV10-1,.,TGCGCCAGCGCTCAAGCGGGAGATGCCAATGAGCAGTTCTTC,CASAQAGDANEQFF
TRBJ1-2,.,TRBV6-1,.,TGTGCCAGCAGTGAACATAGCGGCAGCTGGAACTATGGCTACACCTTC,CASSEHSGSWNYGYTF
TRBJ1-1,.,TRBV4-3,.,TGCGCCAGCAGCCGCCGGGTTTGGCAGAACACTGAAGCTTTCTTT,CASSRRVWQNTEAFF
TRBJ2-1,TRBD2,TRBV9,once,TGTGCCAGCAGCGGCTCTAGCGGACCCTACAATGAGCAGTTCTTC,CASSGSSGPYNEQFF
TRBJ2-3,TRBD2,TRBV7-2,.,TGTGCCAGCAGCCCCCCGGGAGGAGCTTTCGGTACGCAGTATTTT,CASSPPGGAFGTQYF
TRBJ2-7,TRBD1,TRBV10-3,.,TGTGCCATCAGGTCCTCTCTGGGGGGACAGGGAGGAGGGTACGAGCAGTACTTC,CAIRSSLGGQGGGYEQYF
TRBJ1-5,.,TRBV30,few,TGTGCCTGGAGTTTGACAAATAGCAATCAGCCCCAGCATTTT,CAWSLTNSNQPQHF
TRBJ2-3,.,TRBV5-4,.,TGTGCCAGCAGCTTGGTACCAGATACGCAGTATTTT,CASSLVPDTQYF
TRBJ2-5,TRBD1,TRBV5-1,.,TGCGCCAGCAGCTTGGGGACAGGGGGCGATGAGACCCAGTACTTC,CASSLGTGGDETQYF
TRBJ2-6,.,TRBV7-2,.,TGTGCCAGCAGGCCCTGGGGGGCCGCTGGGGCCAACGTCCTGACTTTC,CASRPWGAAGANVLTF
TRBJ2-1,.,TRBV7-3,.,TGTGCCAGCAGCCCACAGGGACCTTCCACGTACAATGAGCAGTTCTTC,CASSPQGPSTYNEQFF
TRBJ1-3,.,TRBV6-6,.,TGTGCCAGCAGTTACGCCGGACAAGAATATCGGACCATATATTTT,CASSYAGQEYRTIYF
TRBJ1-1,.,TRBV28,few,TGTGCCAGCAGTCTACTCACTGAAGCTTTCTTT,CASSLLTEAFF
TRBJ2-7,TRBD2,TRBV29-1,once,TGCAGCGCTTCCCCAGGAAGCGGGAGGCGAGGGGAGCAGTACTTC,CSASPGSGRRGEQYF
TRBJ2-7,.,TRBV6-5,once,TGTGCCAGCAGTTTTGGACGTTGGTTCGGCGAGCAGTACTTC,CASSFGRWFGEQYF
TRBJ2-7,TRBD1,TRBV7-8,once,TGTGCCAGCAGCGTCCGGGACAGGGGAATTTCGGAGCAGTACTTC,CASSVRDRGISEQYF
TRBJ1-1,.,TRBV5-4,.,TGTGCCAGCAGCCTGGTAGTAGGTTTGAACACTGAAGCTTTCTTT,CASSLVVGLNTEAFF
TRBJ2-7,.,TRBV5-4,once,TGTGCCAGCAGTCTGGGGACCACCAGCCTCTACGAGCAGTACTTC,CASSLGTTSLYEQYF
TRBJ2-7,TRBD1,TRBV6-5,.,TGTGCCAGCAGAAACTACAGGGGGACCTACGAGCAGTACTTC,CASRNYRGTYEQYF
TRBJ1-4,.,TRBV29-1,.,TGCAGCGTTGAGAGTGAAAAACTGTTTTTT,CSVESEKLFF
TRBJ2-7,.,TRBV9,.,TGTGCCAGCAGCGTGGGACAATGGGCCTCGGGGGAGCAGTACTTC,CASSVGQWASGEQYF
TRBJ2-1,.,TRBV7-2,.,TGTGCCAGCAGCTTAGACCGCGGTAGCTCCTACAATGAGCAGTTCTTC,CASSLDRGSSYNEQFF
TRBJ2-5,.,TRBV28,.,TGTGCCAGCAGTCTGCGAGGAGGAACTTACCAAGAGACCCAGTACTTC,CASSLRGGTYQETQYF
TRBJ2-1,TRBD2,TRBV6-5,.,TGTGCCAGCAGTTCCCAAGCGGGAGCGCAGTTCTTC,CASSSQAGAQFF
TRBJ1-4,TRBD1,TRBV28,.,TGTGCCAGCAGTGACAACAGGGGGGCTAATGAAAAACTGTTTTTT,CASSDNRGANEKLFF
TRBJ2-1,TRBD2,TRBV5-6,.,TGTGCCAGCAGCTTGTTTGGTAGCGGGATCTCCTACAATGAGCAGTTCTTC,CASSLFGSGISYNEQFF
TRBJ1-3,.,TRBV4-2,.,TGTGCCAGCAGCCAAGATTTGGGGGCAGGAAACACCATATATTTT,CASSQDLGAGNTIYF
TRBJ1-4,.,TRBV6-5,.,TGTGCCAGCAGTTCGGTGACCCCAGGGCTTAATGAAAAACTGTTTTTT,CASSSVTPGLNEKLFF
TRBJ2-1,.,TRBV4-3,few,TGCGCCAGCAGCCAAGATTACGAACCACCCTACAATGAGCAGTTCTTC,CASSQDYEPPYNEQFF
TRBJ1-4,.,TRBV5-4,.,TGTGCCAGCAGCCTCCGCACAGGGCAGAATGAAAAACTGTTTTTT,CASSLRTGQNEKLFF
TRBJ2-3,.,TRBV7-2,few,TGTGCCAGCAGCCGGCAGCGCGGATCTCGCACAGATACGCAGTATTTT,CASSRQRGSRTDTQYF
TRBJ1-2,.,TRBV6-5,.,TGTGCCAGCGGCAGGGATTCGGTGGGAGGCTACACCTTC,CASGRDSVGGYTF